This T cell receptor (beta chain) was obtained from a study of response to subunit inactivated influenza vaccine (dated by TCRdb to the late 2010s). For the wider study: The study used deep quantitative T cell receptor repertoire profiling to track responses to a trivalent subunit inactivated influenza vaccine.

What the research found in general, with its limitations: It was suggested by the authors that each seasonal influenza vaccination may recruit only a limited number of new T cells.

Worth noting for this clonotype: Its cognate antigen has yet to be identified. Base qualities are not provided; no much larger clone lies one nucleotide away.

Receptors were amplified or captured by RT-PCR. Sequencing relied on an Illumina HiSeq 2500. TCRdb reanalyzed the raw reads on its own, using fastp at Q25 for trimming and MiXCR for clone calling, and kept in-frame beta chains. Rows are unified per CDR3 protein, each entry keeping the most common DNA and genes. This sample is represented by about 520,000 distinct CDR3 sequences; 25% of them were singletons. Approximately 2% of the sample is in the top ten clones. Ends trimmed: V by 6 bases, J by 4 bases; bases unmatched to a gene: 11. Taken from the germline V gene, the CDR1 and CDR2 loops are SGHAT and FQNNGV. From the cysteine up to the phenylalanine, the CDR3 has a length of 17 residues. The only DNA kept is the CDR3, 51 bases in frame from the first base.

Recombination joined TRBV11-2 with TRBJ2-1, with 11 middle bases fitting TRBD2. This specimen was CD4+ T cells sorted from PBMCs, taken 5 days after vaccination. The sequence came from a man aged 50-60 years who received an inactivated influenza vaccine. Donor details come from another sample of the same person, matched by shared clones. CDR3 loop: CASRSTSGTSGYNEQFF. The DNA sequence follows: TGTGCCAGCAGATCAACATCCGGGACTAGCGGATACAATGAGCAGTTCTTC.